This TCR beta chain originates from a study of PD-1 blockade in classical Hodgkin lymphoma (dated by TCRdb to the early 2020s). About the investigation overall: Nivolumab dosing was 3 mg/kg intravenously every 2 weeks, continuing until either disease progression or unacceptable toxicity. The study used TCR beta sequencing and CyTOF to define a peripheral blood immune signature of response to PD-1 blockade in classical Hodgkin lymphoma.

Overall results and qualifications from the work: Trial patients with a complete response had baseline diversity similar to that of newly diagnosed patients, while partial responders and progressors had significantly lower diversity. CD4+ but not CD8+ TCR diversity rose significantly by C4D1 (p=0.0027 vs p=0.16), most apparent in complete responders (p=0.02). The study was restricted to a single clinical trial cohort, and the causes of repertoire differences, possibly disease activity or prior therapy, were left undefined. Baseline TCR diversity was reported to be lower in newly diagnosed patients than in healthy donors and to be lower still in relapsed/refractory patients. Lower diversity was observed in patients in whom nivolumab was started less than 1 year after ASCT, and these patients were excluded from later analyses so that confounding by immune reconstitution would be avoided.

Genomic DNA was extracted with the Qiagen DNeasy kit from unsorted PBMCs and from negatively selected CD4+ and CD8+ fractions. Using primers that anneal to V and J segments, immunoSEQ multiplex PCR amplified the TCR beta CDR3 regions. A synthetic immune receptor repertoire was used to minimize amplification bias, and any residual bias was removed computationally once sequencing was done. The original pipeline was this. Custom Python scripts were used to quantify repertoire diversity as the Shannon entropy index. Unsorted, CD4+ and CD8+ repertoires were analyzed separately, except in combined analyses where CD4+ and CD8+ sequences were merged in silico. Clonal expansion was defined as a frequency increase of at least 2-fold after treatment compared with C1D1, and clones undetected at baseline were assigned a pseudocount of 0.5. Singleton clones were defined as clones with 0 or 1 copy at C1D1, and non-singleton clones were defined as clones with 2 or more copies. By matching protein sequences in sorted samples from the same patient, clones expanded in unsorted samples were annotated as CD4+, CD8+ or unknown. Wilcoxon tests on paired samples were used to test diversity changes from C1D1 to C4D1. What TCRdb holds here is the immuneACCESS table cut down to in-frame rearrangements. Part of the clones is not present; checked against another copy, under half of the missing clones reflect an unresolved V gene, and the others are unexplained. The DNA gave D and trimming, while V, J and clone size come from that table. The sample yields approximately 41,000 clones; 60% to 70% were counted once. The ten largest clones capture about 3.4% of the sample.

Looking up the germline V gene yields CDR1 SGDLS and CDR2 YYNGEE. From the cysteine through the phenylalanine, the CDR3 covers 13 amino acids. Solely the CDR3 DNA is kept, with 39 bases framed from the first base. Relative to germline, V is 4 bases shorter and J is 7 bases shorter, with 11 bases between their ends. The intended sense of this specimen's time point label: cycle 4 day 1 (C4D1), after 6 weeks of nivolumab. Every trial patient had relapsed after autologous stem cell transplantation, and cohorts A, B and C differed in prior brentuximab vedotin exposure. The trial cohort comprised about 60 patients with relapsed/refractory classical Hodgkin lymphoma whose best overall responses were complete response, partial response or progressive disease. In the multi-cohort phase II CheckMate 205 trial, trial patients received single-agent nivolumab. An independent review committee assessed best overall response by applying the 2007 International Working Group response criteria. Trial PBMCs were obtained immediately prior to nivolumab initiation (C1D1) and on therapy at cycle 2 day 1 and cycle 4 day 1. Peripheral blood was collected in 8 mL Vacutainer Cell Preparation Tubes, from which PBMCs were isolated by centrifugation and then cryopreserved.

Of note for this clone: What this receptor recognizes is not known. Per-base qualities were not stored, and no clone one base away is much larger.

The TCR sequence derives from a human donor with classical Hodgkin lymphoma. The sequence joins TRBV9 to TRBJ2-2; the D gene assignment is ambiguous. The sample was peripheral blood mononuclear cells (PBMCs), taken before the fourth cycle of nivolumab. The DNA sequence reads TGTGCCAGCAGCCCCCGCAGCGTCGGGGAGCTGTTTTTT. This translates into CASSPRSVGELFF.